This is a list of T cell receptor beta chains from one sample in a study of T cell changes during pregnancy in multiple sclerosis. Clones were sequenced by immunoSEQ multiplex PCR, and TCRdb holds only the in-frame ones, with some missing. The data contain over 70,000 clones, around 92% of them singletons. Sequenced material: peripheral blood, taken in the third trimester of pregnancy. All receptors derive from a female donor in good health, enrolled as a control in a pregnancy study. Each CDR3 is given without its conserved first and last residue.

J: TRBJ2-2; V: TRBV5-1; CDR3: ASSLLTSTGELF
J: TRBJ2-1; V: TRBV7-3; CDR3: ASSLQAESPF
J: TRBJ1-5; V: TRBV11-2; CDR3: ASSPGTVYYSNQPQH
J: TRBJ1-5; V: TRBV7-6; CDR3: ASSLGRGRGLQPQH
J: TRBJ1-5; V: TRBV29-1; CDR3: SVSGTGDSNQPQH
J: TRBJ2-7; V: TRBV7-9; CDR3: ASPRNGGAVEQY
J: TRBJ2-7; V: TRBV11-2; CDR3: ASSLDQYLTEYEQY
J: TRBJ2-7; V: TRBV28; CDR3: ASSYGTGGGEQY
J: TRBJ2-7; V: TRBV9; CDR3: ASSATPGTSPYEQY
J: TRBJ2-4; V: TRBV28; CDR3: ASSLTGGENIQY
J: TRBJ1-1; V: TRBV13; CDR3: ASSQQRTTEAF
J: TRBJ1-4; V: TRBV28; CDR3: ASSESGQGWSEKLF
J: TRBJ1-5; V: TRBV7-2; CDR3: ASSRPGTEYNQPQH
J: TRBJ2-2; V: TRBV9; CDR3: ASSEWVAGGRGTGELF
J: TRBJ1-3; V: TRBV18; CDR3: ASSPPGGENTIY
J: TRBJ2-7; V: TRBV28; CDR3: ASSSGFVYEQY
J: TRBJ2-7; V: TRBV4-1; CDR3: ASSQATGLITYEQY
J: TRBJ2-3; V: TRBV6-6; CDR3: ASSPLGDTQY
J: TRBJ1-5; V: TRBV27; CDR3: ASSEAGGVYRNQPQH
J: TRBJ1-2; V: TRBV28; CDR3: ASTSGTANYGYT
J: TRBJ2-1; V: TRBV10-3; CDR3: ASPRSFNEQF
J: TRBJ2-3; V: TRBV5-1; CDR3: ASSDKGGNEDTQY